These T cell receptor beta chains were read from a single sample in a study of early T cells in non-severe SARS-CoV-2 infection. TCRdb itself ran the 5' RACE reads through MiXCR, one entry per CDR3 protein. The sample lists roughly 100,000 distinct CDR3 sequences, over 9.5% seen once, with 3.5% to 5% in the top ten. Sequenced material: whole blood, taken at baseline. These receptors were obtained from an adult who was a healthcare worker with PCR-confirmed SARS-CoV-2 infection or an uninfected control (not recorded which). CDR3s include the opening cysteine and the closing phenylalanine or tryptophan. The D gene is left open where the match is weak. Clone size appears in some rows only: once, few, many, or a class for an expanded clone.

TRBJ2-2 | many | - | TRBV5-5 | TGTGCCAGCAGCTTGGGACAGGGAGGGCTGTTTTTT | CASSLGQGGLFF
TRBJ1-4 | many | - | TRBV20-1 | TGCAGTGCTAGACGGACAGTTAATGAAAAACTGTTTTTT | CSARRTVNEKLFF
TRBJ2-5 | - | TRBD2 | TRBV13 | TGTGCCAGCAGCATTTCCCAGGGAGGGGAGACCCAGTACTTC | CASSISQGGETQYF
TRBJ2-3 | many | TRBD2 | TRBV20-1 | TGCAGTGCCCTAACTAGCGGGAGACCAGATACGCAGTATTTT | CSALTSGRPDTQYF
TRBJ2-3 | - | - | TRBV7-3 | TGTGCCAGCAGCCCTGGGTCAGATACGCAGTATTTT | CASSPGSDTQYF
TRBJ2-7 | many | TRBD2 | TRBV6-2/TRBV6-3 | TGTGCCAGCAGTCCAGCGGGAGTGGGCTACGAGCAGTACTTC | CASSPAGVGYEQYF
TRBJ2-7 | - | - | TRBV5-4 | TGTGCCAGCAGCTTGGACCGCTCCTACGAGCAGTACTTC | CASSLDRSYEQYF
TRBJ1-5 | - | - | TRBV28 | TGTGCCAGCAGTCCCCCCCTGGGGGGGAATCAGCCCCAGCATTTT | CASSPPLGGNQPQHF
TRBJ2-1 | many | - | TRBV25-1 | TGTGCCAGCAGTGGAAGGTGGGATGCCTCCCCGTGGGAGCAGTTCTTC | CASSGRWDASPWEQFF
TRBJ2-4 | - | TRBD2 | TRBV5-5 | TGTGCCAGCAGCTTACTAGCGGGGGAAAACATTCAGTACTTC | CASSLLAGENIQYF
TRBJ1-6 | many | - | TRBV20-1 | TGCAGTGCTAGAGATCTGCTACAGTTATATTCACCCCTCCACTTT | CSARDLLQLYSPLHF
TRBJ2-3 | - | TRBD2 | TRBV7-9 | TGTGCCAGCAGCCCGGGACTAGCGGACCGATATACGCAGTATTTT | CASSPGLADRYTQYF
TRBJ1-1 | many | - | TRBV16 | TGTGCCAGCAGCCAATCTGGGAAATCGAACACTGAAGCTTTCTTT | CASSQSGKSNTEAFF
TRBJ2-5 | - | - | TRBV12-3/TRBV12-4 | TGTGCCAGCAGTTTACGGGGAGAGACCCAGTACTTC | CASSLRGETQYF
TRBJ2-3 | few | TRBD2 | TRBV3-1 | TGTGCCAGCAGCCAAGATTCTCCCATTGGGGGAGGGGCGAGGACGCAGTATTTT | CASSQDSPIGGGARTQYF
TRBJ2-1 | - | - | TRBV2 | TGTGCCAGCAGTTCCGGGGCCTGGTGGGGAAATGAGCAGTTCTTC | CASSSGAWWGNEQFF
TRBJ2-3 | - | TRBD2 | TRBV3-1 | TGTGCCAGCAGCCCCCAAGCGGGATATACGCAGTATTTT | CASSPQAGYTQYF
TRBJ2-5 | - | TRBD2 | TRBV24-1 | TGTGCCACCAGTGAGAGCGGGAGGGTCCAAGAGACCCAGTACTTC | CATSESGRVQETQYF
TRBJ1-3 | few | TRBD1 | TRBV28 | TGTGCCAGCAGTCCCGGGACAGGGACTGGAAACACCATATATTTT | CASSPGTGTGNTIYF
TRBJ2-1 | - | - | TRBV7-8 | TGTGCCAGCAGCTCTCTGCTGGGCAGTGAGCAGTTCTTC | CASSSLLGSEQFF
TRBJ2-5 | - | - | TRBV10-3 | TGTGCCATCAGCCTGGACCCAAACTCATCACGGGCGGAGACCCAGTACTTC | CAISLDPNSSRAETQYF
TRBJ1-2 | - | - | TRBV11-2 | TGTGCCAGCAGCTTAGGGACGGCCGATTACTATGGCTACACCTTC | CASSLGTADYYGYTF
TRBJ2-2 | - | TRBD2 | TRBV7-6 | TGTGCCAGCAGCCCGAGGACTAGCGGCGGGGAGCTGTTTTTT | CASSPRTSGGELFF
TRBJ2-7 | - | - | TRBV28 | TGTGCCAGCAGTTTCCCAAGGGGGGCGGGCTACGAGCAGTACTTC | CASSFPRGAGYEQYF
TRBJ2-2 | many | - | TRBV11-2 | TGTGCCAGCACTACCGACAGGGAGGCTGCGATTTGGAACACCGGGGAGCTGTTTTTT | CASTTDREAAIWNTGELFF
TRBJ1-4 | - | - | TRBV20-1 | TGCAGTGCTAGAGATTTAGTCGGTTCGCCTGTAGGCGAAAAACTGTTTTTT | CSARDLVGSPVGEKLFF
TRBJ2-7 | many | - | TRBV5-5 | TGTGCCAGCAGCCGAGCCTACGAGCAGTACTTC | CASSRAYEQYF
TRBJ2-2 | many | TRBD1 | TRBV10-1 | TGCGCCAGCAGTCGGACAGGGTGGAACACCGGGGAGCTGTTTTTT | CASSRTGWNTGELFF
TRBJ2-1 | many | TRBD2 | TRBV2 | TGTGCCAGCAGGCCGGAAGGCGGGACTAGCTGGGACAATGAGCAGTTCTTC | CASRPEGGTSWDNEQFF
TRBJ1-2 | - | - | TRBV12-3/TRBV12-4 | TGTGCCAGCAGTTTTAGACAGTCCTATGGCTACACCTTC | CASSFRQSYGYTF
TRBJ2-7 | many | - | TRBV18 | TGTGCCAGCTCACCAGGGGGGTACGAGCAGTACTTC | CASSPGGYEQYF
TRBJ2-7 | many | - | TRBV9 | TGTGCCAGCAGCGTAGGGCGGGGAAGGCGTGAAGAGCAGTACTTC | CASSVGRGRREEQYF
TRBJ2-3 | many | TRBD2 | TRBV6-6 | TGTGCCAGCAGCTACAACCCGAGGACTAGCCTCTCTACTAGCACAGATACGCAGTATTTT | CASSYNPRTSLSTSTDTQYF
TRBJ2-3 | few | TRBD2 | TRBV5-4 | TGTGCCAGCAGCTCGCCCAAGCGGGGGGGTCTTAGCACAGATACGCAGTATTTT | CASSSPKRGGLSTDTQYF
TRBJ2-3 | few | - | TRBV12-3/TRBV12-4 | TGTGCCAGCAGTTTACTGGGGGGCCTTGCCACGCAGTATTTT | CASSLLGGLATQYF
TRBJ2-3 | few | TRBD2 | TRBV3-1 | TGTGCCAGCAGCCCACGGACTAGCCTCGGCACAGATACGCAGTATTTT | CASSPRTSLGTDTQYF
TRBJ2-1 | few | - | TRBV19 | TGTGCCACCTCCCGAATGGGGTCCGGACGGTACAATGAGCAGTTCTTC | CATSRMGSGRYNEQFF
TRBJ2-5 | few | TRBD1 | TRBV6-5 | TGTGCCAGCAGAACAGGGGGCGCGCAGACCCAGTACTTC | CASRTGGAQTQYF
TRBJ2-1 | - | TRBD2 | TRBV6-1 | TGTGCCAGCAGTGCACTAGCGGGGAATGAGCAGTTCTTC | CASSALAGNEQFF
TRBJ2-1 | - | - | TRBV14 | TGTGCCAGCAGCCTCGACTTGGAGAATTCGCGGGATGAGCAGTTCTTC | CASSLDLENSRDEQFF
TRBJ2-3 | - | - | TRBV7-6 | TGTGCCAGCAGCTCCCCCCGGCTGGGAGATACGCAGTATTTT | CASSSPRLGDTQYF
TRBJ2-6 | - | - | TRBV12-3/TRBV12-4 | TGTGCCAGCAGGAGTGATACAGGCTCTGGGGCCAACGTCCTGACTTTC | CASRSDTGSGANVLTF
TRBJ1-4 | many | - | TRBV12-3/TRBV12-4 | TGTGCCAGCAGTTTAGCGGAGGGGGAAAATGAAAAACTGTTTTTT | CASSLAEGENEKLFF
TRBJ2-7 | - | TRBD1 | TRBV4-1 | TGCGCCAGCAGCGATCTAACCCGACAGGGGACCTCGGAAGAGCAGTACTTC | CASSDLTRQGTSEEQYF
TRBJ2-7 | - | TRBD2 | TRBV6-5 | TGTGCCAGCAGCACGGGGGGGAAGTCGGAGCAGTACTTC | CASSTGGKSEQYF
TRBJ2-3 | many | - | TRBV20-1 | TGCAGTGCTAGAGTCAGGGGACCCGCGGATACGCAGTATTTT | CSARVRGPADTQYF
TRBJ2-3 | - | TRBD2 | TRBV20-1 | TGCAGTGCTAGTACTAGCGGGAGGATAGTCACAGATACGCAGTATTTT | CSASTSGRIVTDTQYF
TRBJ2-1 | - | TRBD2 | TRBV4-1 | TGCGCCAGCAGCCACTGGGGACTAGCGGGAGGGCCGGGGGGAATGAATGAGCAGTTCTTC | CASSHWGLAGGPGGMNEQFF
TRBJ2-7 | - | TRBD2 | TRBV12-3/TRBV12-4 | TGTGCCAGCAGCGGGACTAGCGGGAGGGTTTTTTCCTACGAGCAGTACTTC | CASSGTSGRVFSYEQYF
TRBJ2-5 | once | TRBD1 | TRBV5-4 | TGTGCCAGCAGCTTGCGGACAGGGGGTCAAGAGACCCAGTACTTC | CASSLRTGGQETQYF
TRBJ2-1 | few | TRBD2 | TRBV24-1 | TGTGCCACCAGTGATTTGGGCGGGAGCTCCTACAATGAGCAGTTCTTC | CATSDLGGSSYNEQFF
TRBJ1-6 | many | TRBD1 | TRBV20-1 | TGCAGTGCCAAGACAGGGTCCGGCTCCTATAATTCACCCCTCCACTTT | CSAKTGSGSYNSPLHF
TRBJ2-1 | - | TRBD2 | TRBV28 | TGTGCCAGCAGACTAGCGGGGGGGTACAATGAGCAGTTCTTC | CASRLAGGYNEQFF
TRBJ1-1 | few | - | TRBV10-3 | TGTGCCATCAGTGAGGATACCTTGAAGGGTGAAGCTTTCTTT | CAISEDTLKGEAFF